These 3 T cell receptor beta chains were all obtained from the same sample, sequenced in a study of identical twins. MiXCR, applied by TCRdb to the 5' RACE reads, yields one record per CDR3 protein. The table includes 240,000 or so distinct CDR3 sequences, 10% to 13% detected once. Source material: memory T cells sorted from blood. The origin of the receptors is a man aged 45-65 years in good health.

This clonotype has a count of ten or more. The chain links TRBV2 to TRBJ2-6; the D is unclear. CDR1 and CDR2 (germline): SNHLY, FYNNEI. Between the trimmed V and J ends, which lost 9 bases and 0 bases, there was a span of 6 bases. The CDR3 loop spans 13 amino acids. The CDR3 region is CASMISGANVLTF. The DNA for the CDR3 is TGTGCCAGTATGATCTCTGGGGCCAACGTCCTGACTTTC. The whole variable domain, remainder taken from reference TRBV2 and TRBJ2-6, is EPEVTQTPSHQVTQMGQEVILRCVPISNHLYFYWYRQILGQKVEFLVSFYNNEISEKSEIFDDQFSVERPDGSNFTLKIRSTKLEDSAMYFCASMISGANVLTFGAGSRLTVL.

Here the CDR3 DNA reads TGTGCCAGCAGTTTTGGCGGGGGGAACACTGAAGCTTTCTTT. Encoded protein: CASSFGGGNTEAFF. This chain joins TRBV27 and TRBJ1-1; possibly TRBD1 for D (5 bases). The CDR3 runs 14 residues. Deletions cut 3 bases from V and 1 base from J, with 9 bases between. The germline gives CDR1 MNHEY, CDR2 SMNVEV (reference sequence).

This clonotype has only a few counts. This chain uses TRBV18 with TRBJ2-7, with D unclear. Germline lookup yields CDR1 KGHSH and CDR2 LQKENI. Deletions cut 3 bases from V and 7 bases from J, with 10 bases between. The CDR3 is 12 amino acids. Written as DNA, the CDR3 is TGTGCCAGCTCACCCGCCACCCGAGAGCAGTACTTC. Translated, it gives CASSPATREQYF. Full variable domain (remainder filled in from reference TRBV18 and TRBJ2-7): NAGVMQNPRHLVRRRGQEARLRCSPMKGHSHVYWYRQLPEEGLKFMVYLQKENIIDESGMPKERFSAEFPKEGPSILRIQQVVRGDSAAYFCASSPATREQYFGPGTRLTVT.